The next 30 T cell receptor beta chains were all read from a single sample in a study of blood T cell repertoires in COVID-19. The method was immunoSEQ multiplex PCR; TCRdb's version includes in-frame clones alone and lacks a portion of them. Among around 130,000 clones, 88% were seen once, and the ten largest hold about 2.1%. The sequenced sample consisted of peripheral blood. Receptors originate from a man aged 65 to 79 with active COVID-19.

The chain combines TRBV28 with TRBJ2-3; TRBD2 aligns across 8 bases. The V segment lost 4 bases and the J segment 2 bases; nucleotides outside the gene matches: 5. CDR3 length: 15 amino acids. Germline CDR1 is MDHEN and CDR2 is SYDVKM. CDR3 region: CASSSIAGTTDTQYF. CDR3 nucleotides: TGTGCCAGCAGTTCCATAGCGGGGACCACAGATACGCAGTATTTT.

This sequence joins TRBV27 and TRBJ2-3; 7 bases are a match to TRBD1. Per the germline V gene, CDR1 is MNHEY and CDR2 is SMNVEV (reference sequence). The CDR3 length is 17 residues. V lost 5 bases and J lost 1; bases outside the gene matches: 12. This CDR3 reads CASSPWDRPGGTDTQYF. For the CDR3, the DNA is TGTGCCAGCAGTCCTTGGGACAGACCCGGGGGCACAGATACGCAGTATTTT.

DNA for the CDR3: TGTGCCAGCGGGGGGGGCCGCACAGATACGCAGTATTTT. Protein sequence: CASGGGRTDTQYF. The chain joins TRBV28 to TRBJ2-3, with D tentatively TRBD2 (7 bases). CDR1 and CDR2 (germline): MDHEN, SYDVKM. Trimming cost V 8 bases and J 1 base, with 10 bases left between them. The CDR3 covers 13 residues.

A few counts support this clone. V gene TRBV5-4 combines with J gene TRBJ2-7; 7 nucleotides align to TRBD2. V shed 4 bases, J shed 0 bases, and the junction held 4 bases outside the gene matches. The CDR3 runs to 14 residues. Germline V gene sequence: CDR1 SGHNT, CDR2 YYREEE (reference sequence). The CDR3 sequence is CASSTSVSSYEQYF. In DNA, the CDR3 is TGTGCCAGCAGCACTAGCGTAAGCTCCTACGAGCAGTACTTC.

The chain has TRBV19 and TRBJ2-2, with a possible D match to TRBD1 (6 bases). The V gene lost 5 bases and the J gene lost 9 bases, with 16 bases spanning the gap. The CDR3 totals 14 residues. The V gene's germline CDR1 is LNHDA and CDR2 SQIVND (reference sequence). The CDR3 protein is CASSSTPGVRELFF. As DNA, the CDR3 is TGTGCCAGTAGTTCGACCCCAGGGGTCAGGGAGCTGTTTTTT.

The rearrangement uses TRBV29-1 and TRBJ2-7; 7 positions match TRBD2. In germline, CDR1 is SQVTM, CDR2 ANQGSEA. The CDR3 is made up of 14 amino acids. The trim removed 6 bases at V and 4 bases at J, leaving 12 bases unmatched. The CDR3 nucleotides read TGCAGCGTACGGATGGCGGGAGCCGCGTACGAGCAGTACTTC. Translated: CSVRMAGAAYEQYF.

The rearrangement uses TRBV2 and TRBJ2-5, with TRBD1 matching 7 bases. Per germline, CDR1 SNHLY and CDR2 FYNNEI. Trimming removed 4 bases from V and 5 bases from J; junction bases left unmatched: 7. The CDR3 contains 14 residues. In DNA, the CDR3 is TGTGCCAGCAGTGGAAGGGGGCTTCGGGAGACCCAGTACTTC. Encoded protein: CASSGRGLRETQYF.

The chain recombines TRBV28 with TRBJ2-7; 11 bases map to TRBD2. Germline CDR1 is MDHEN and CDR2 is SYDVKM. The trim removed 9 bases at V and 0 bases at J, leaving 4 bases unmatched. The CDR3 spans 14 residues. Here the CDR3 DNA reads TGTGCCAGTGTAGCGGGAGGGAGCTCCTACGAGCAGTACTTC. As protein: CASVAGGSSYEQYF.

In its sample, this clone was seen a few times. The gene calls are TRBV30 and TRBJ2-3; 9 bases fit TRBD1. V was clipped by 1 base and J by 1 base; unmatched bases: 0. The CDR3 is 14 residues long. Germline V gives CDR1 GTSNPN, CDR2 SVGIG (reference sequence). For the CDR3, the DNA is TGTGCCTGGAGTGGGACAGGGGGCACAGATACGCAGTATTTT. Amino acids: CAWSGTGGTDTQYF.

This sequence joins TRBV27 and TRBJ1-5, with D perhaps TRBD1 (6 bases). Germline CDR1 and CDR2: MNHEY and SMNVEV (reference sequence). V was trimmed by 9 bases and J by 3 bases, leaving 12 bases between them. CDR3 length equals 13 residues. CDR3 sequence (DNA): TGTGCCAGTCGAAACAGGGTCAATCAGCCCCAGCATTTT. It encodes CASRNRVNQPQHF.

J is TRBJ1-2 and V is TRBV29-1; D may be TRBD1 (6 bases). Trimming removed 4 bases from V and 2 bases from J, with 11 bases in between. The CDR3 length is 13 residues. Germline V lookup: CDR1 SQVTM, CDR2 ANQGSEA. CDR3 loop: CSVVRGSNYGYTF. CDR3 DNA sequence: TGCAGCGTTGTTAGGGGGTCGAACTATGGCTACACCTTC.

The chain employs TRBV12-3 or TRBV12-4 and TRBJ1-1; D call uncertain. The CDR3 is 13 amino acids. V was trimmed by 3 bases and J by 4 bases, leaving 9 bases between them. The CDR3 here is CASSFMRGTEAFF. The CDR3 DNA is TGTGCCAGCAGTTTTATGCGAGGCACTGAAGCTTTCTTT.

V gene TRBV20-1 combines with J gene TRBJ1-1, with D unresolved. Germline values: CDR1 DFQATT, CDR2 SNEGSKA (reference sequence). The CDR3 runs 11 residues. V was trimmed by 3 bases and J by 7 bases, leaving 9 bases between them. CDR3 protein: CSASEQFEAFF. The CDR3 nucleotides read TGCAGTGCTAGTGAGCAGTTTGAAGCTTTCTTT.

V and J are TRBV6-5 and TRBJ2-3; 7 bases are shared with TRBD2. This CDR3 has 15 amino acids. The germline V gene encodes CDR1 MNHEY and CDR2 SVGAGI. V lost 2 bases and J lost 6; bases outside the gene matches: 8. CDR3 nucleotides: TGTGCCAGCAGTTACAACGGAGCGGGAAGTGATACGCAGTATTTT. Protein: CASSYNGAGSDTQYF.

V and J are TRBV7-3 and TRBJ2-1; 12 bases fit TRBD2. The germline CDR1 and CDR2 sequences are SGHTA and FQGTGA. The CDR3 totals 15 residues. Losses at the gene ends were 4 bases for V and 7 bases for J; bases not matched to a gene: 5. This CDR3 reads CASSSGLAGLNEQFF. The CDR3 coding sequence is TGTGCCAGCAGCTCGGGACTAGCGGGTTTGAATGAGCAGTTCTTC. The entire variable domain, with the rest obtained from reference TRBV7-3 and TRBJ2-1, is as follows: GAGVSQTPSNKVTEKGKYVELRCDPISGHTALYWYRQSLGQGPEFLIYFQGTGAADDSGLPNDRFFAVRPEGSVSTLKIQRTERGDSAVYLCASSSGLAGLNEQFFGPGTRLTVL.

The chain recombines TRBV7-9 with TRBJ2-1, with 9 positions matching TRBD2. There are 14 residues in the CDR3. V trimming: 1 base; J trimming: 6 bases; junction bases outside the gene matches: 1. The germline V gene encodes CDR1 SEHNR and CDR2 FQNEAQ (reference sequence). The CDR3 here is CASSLELAGNEQFF. CDR3 nucleotides: TGTGCCAGCAGCTTAGAACTAGCGGGCAATGAGCAGTTCTTC.

The chain combines TRBV19 with TRBJ2-1, with a weak D call TRBD1 (5 bases). CDR1 LNHDA and CDR2 SQIVND come from the germline V gene (reference sequence). V dropped 5 bases and J dropped 7 bases, with 21 bases sitting between them. This CDR3 has 16 amino acids. CDR3: CASSLTTGGLLNEQFF. The CDR3 region has the DNA TGTGCCAGTAGTCTGACCACAGGTGGATTATTGAATGAGCAGTTCTTC. Complete variable domain (other parts from reference TRBV19 and TRBJ2-1): DGGITQSPKYLFRKEGQNVTLSCEQNLNHDAMYWYRQDPGQGLRLIYYSQIVNDFQKGDIAEGYSVSREKKESFPLTVTSAQKNPTAFYLCASSLTTGGLLNEQFFGPGTRLTVL.

CDR3 in DNA: TGTGCCAGCAGTGAACCCGCGATCCTCTATGGCTACACCTTC. Residues: CASSEPAILYGYTF. This sequence joins TRBV2 and TRBJ1-2; D is unresolved. Germline V gives CDR1 SNHLY, CDR2 FYNNEI. Trimming took off 2 bases at V and 4 bases at J, with 11 bases between the two ends. The CDR3 contains 14 residues.

V and J are TRBV29-1 and TRBJ2-1; 10 nucleotides match TRBD2. This CDR3 is 13 amino acids long. The germline V gene has CDR1 SQVTM and CDR2 ANQGSEA. With V trimmed by 4 bases and J by 8 bases, 5 bases remained unmatched. This chain's CDR3 is CSVALAGMYEQFF. The CDR3 DNA reads TGCAGCGTTGCACTAGCGGGAATGTATGAGCAGTTCTTC.

The V and J genes are TRBV6-2 or TRBV6-3 and TRBJ1-2; D is uncertain. This CDR3 contains 13 residues. In germline, CDR1 is MNHEY, CDR2 SVGEGT. Between the trimmed V and J ends, which lost 3 bases and 4 bases, there was a span of 9 bases. CDR3 DNA: TGTGCCAGCAGTTATGAGGTTGGCTATGGCTACACCTTC. Translated: CASSYEVGYGYTF.

For the CDR3, the DNA is TGTGCCAGCTCATTACAGGGGACTGAGCAGTTCTTC. This gives the protein CASSLQGTEQFF. The chain couples TRBV18 to TRBJ2-1; TRBD1 matches 7 bases. The J segment lost 9 bases and the V segment lost 5 bases, leaving 4 bases of the junction unmatched. Germline V gene sequence: CDR1 KGHSH, CDR2 LQKENI. CDR3 length equals 12 residues.

The J gene is TRBJ1-2, the V gene TRBV9; 7 nucleotides align to TRBD1. The germline gives CDR1 SGDLS, CDR2 YYNGEE. This CDR3 contains 13 residues. With 4 bases clipped from V and 4 bases from J, the junction kept 4 bases outside the gene matches. CDR3 bases: TGTGCCAGCAGCCAAGGGGGCTCCTATGGCTACACCTTC. This sequence encodes CASSQGGSYGYTF.

V and J are TRBV7-2 and TRBJ2-7; the match to TRBD2 covers 12 bases. The V and J ends lost 1 base and 2 bases, in that order; junction bases with no gene match: 6. Germline V CDR1 and CDR2: SGHTA, FQGNSA. The CDR3 is 17 residues long. The CDR3 here is CASSLVLAGGKTYEQYF. CDR3 DNA: TGTGCCAGCAGCTTAGTGCTAGCGGGAGGGAAAACCTACGAGCAGTACTTC.

This clone was detected only once. The chain is built from TRBV6-5 and TRBJ2-1; 11 bases are a match to TRBD1. Per the germline V gene, CDR1 is MNHEY and CDR2 is SVGAGI. The CDR3 runs to 15 residues. After removal of 5 bases from V and 7 bases from J, the junction contained 7 bases not matched to a gene. CDR3 in DNA: TGTGCCAGCAGTCACGGGGGGACAGGGGGGAATGAGCAGTTCTTC. Its protein is CASSHGGTGGNEQFF.

This clone appeared once. V usage is TRBV18 and J usage is TRBJ2-7; perhaps TRBD1 as D (6 bases). Trimming stripped 10 bases from V and 2 bases from J, with 12 bases between. CDR1 and CDR2 (germline): KGHSH, LQKENI. This CDR3 is 12 amino acids long. In DNA, the CDR3 is TGTGCCACCCGACAGGACCCCTACGAGCAGTACTTC. Its translation is CATRQDPYEQYF.

In DNA, the CDR3 is TGTGCCAGCAGCGCTCAGTCCTCTGGGGCCAACGTCCTGACTTTC. Its protein product is CASSAQSSGANVLTF. V is TRBV7-3 and J is TRBJ2-6, with D uncertain. The CDR3 is 15 residues long. The germline V gene encodes CDR1 SGHTA and CDR2 FQGTGA. V was trimmed by 5 bases and J by 0 bases, leaving 8 bases between them.

The gene calls are TRBV25-1 and TRBJ1-4; 7 bases are a match to TRBD1. The V and J ends lost 7 bases and 8 bases, in that order; junction bases with no gene match: 16. The CDR3 loop spans 16 amino acids. In germline, CDR1 is MGHDK, CDR2 SYGVNS. The CDR3 here is CASTSEGLRGVEKLFF. CDR3 DNA sequence: TGTGCCAGCACTTCTGAAGGACTCAGGGGGGTCGAAAAACTGTTTTTT.

V gene TRBV5-4 combines with J gene TRBJ2-6; D call uncertain. V gave up 0 bases and J gave up 2 bases, with 6 bases separating them. The CDR3 spans 15 residues. Germline CDR1 reads SGHNT; CDR2 reads YYREEE (reference sequence). CDR3 in amino acids: CASSLAGPGANVLTF. The CDR3 DNA follows: TGTGCCAGCAGCTTGGCGGGTCCTGGGGCCAACGTCCTGACTTTC.

This clone was detected a few times. The chain combines TRBV28 with TRBJ1-1, with TRBD1 as a possible D gene (6 bases). Trimming took 2 bases from V and 5 from J, leaving 12 bases between them. The CDR3 is made up of 14 amino acids. Germline assignment: CDR1 MDHEN and CDR2 SYDVKM. In DNA form, the CDR3 reads TGTGCCAGCAGTTTAACCGAGGGGGGGACTGAAGCTTTCTTT. This codes for CASSLTEGGTEAFF.

This clone was observed a single time. The chain combines TRBV28 with TRBJ1-4; tentative D call: TRBD1 (5 bases). Germline-derived CDR1 and CDR2 are MDHEN and SYDVKM. V lost 6 bases and J lost 6, with 14 bases in between. The CDR3 loop spans 14 amino acids. CDR3 region: CASRSGTPDEKLFF. Written as DNA, the CDR3 is TGTGCCAGCAGATCCGGGACTCCGGATGAAAAACTGTTTTTT.